Below, 8 T cell receptor beta chains from the same sample are listed, as sequenced in a study of identical twins. Each CDR3 protein is one row after TCRdb ran MiXCR on the 5' RACE reads. The table has around 530,000 distinct CDR3 sequences, about 16% seen once. The same sample was also studied in work on yellow fever vaccine responses in identical twins.

Material for sequencing was CD4+ T cells sorted from blood. Receptors originate from a woman between 18 and 30 years old in good health.

Many counts were recorded for this clonotype. The J gene is TRBJ2-2, the V gene TRBV12-3 or TRBV12-4; TRBD1 agrees at 7 bases. This CDR3 contains 13 residues. The junction had 2 bases not matched to a gene; V was cut back by 6 bases and J by 4 bases. Written as DNA, the CDR3 is TGTGCCAGCAGCCGACAGGGCACCGGGGAGCTGTTTTTT. Translating gives CASSRQGTGELFF.

The chain recombines TRBV3-1 with TRBJ2-7; unclear D gene. CDR1 is LGHDT, CDR2 YNNKEL, per germline (reference sequence). The V gene lost 4 bases and the J gene lost 1 base, with 11 bases spanning the gap. CDR3 length: 14 amino acids. The CDR3: CASSPRSVSYEQYF. The DNA for the CDR3 is TGTGCCAGCAGCCCTCGTTCTGTGTCCTACGAGCAGTACTTC.

This chain uses TRBV29-1 with TRBJ2-2; a weak D match, TRBD1 (9 bases). V lost 7 bases to trimming and J lost 4 bases, with 22 bases between them. The CDR3 length is 16 residues. In germline, CDR1 is SQVTM, CDR2 ANQGSEA. The CDR3 DNA reads as TGCAGCGCTACTGCGGGGGGACAGGGTAGCACCGGGGAGCTGTTTTTT. It is translated as CSATAGGQGSTGELFF.

Here the CDR3 DNA reads TGTGCCAGCAGCTTAGTCGGCCGGTGGGGTGAAAAACTGTTTTTT. As protein: CASSLVGRWGEKLFF. The chain recombines TRBV11-2 with TRBJ1-4; D is uncertain. CDR1 and CDR2 (germline): SGHAT, FQNNGV. Trimming took off 1 base at V and 7 bases at J, with 13 bases between the two ends. CDR3 size: 15 residues.

This chain links TRBV5-1 with TRBJ2-7; no definite D call. This CDR3 is built from 14 residues. V was pared by 0 bases and J by 4 bases, with 11 bases between. Germline V gene lookup returns CDR1 SGHRS and CDR2 YFSETQ. CDR3 amino acids: CASSLVDSRYEQYF. The CDR3 nucleotides read TGCGCCAGCAGCTTGGTTGATAGCAGATACGAGCAGTACTTC. The variable domain in full, with the rest retrieved from reference TRBV5-1 and TRBJ2-7, is KAGVTQTPRYLIKTRGQQVTLSCSPISGHRSVSWYQQTPGQGLQFLFEYFSETQRNKGNFPGRFSGRQFSNSRSEMNVSTLELGDSALYLCASSLVDSRYEQYFGPGTRLTVT.

In its sample, this clonotype was seen a few times. The chain links TRBV6-5 to TRBJ1-2, with D unclear. The CDR3 spans 12 residues. Trimming stripped 5 bases from V and 2 bases from J, with 6 bases between. Germline CDR1 MNHEY, CDR2 SVGAGI. CDR3 amino acids: CASSKRNYGYTF. CDR3 bases: TGTGCCAGCAGTAAGAGAAACTATGGCTACACCTTC.

This chain connects TRBV20-1 to TRBJ1-6, with D unclear. V was cut by 1 base and J by 6 bases, with 10 bases left in between. Germline V CDR1 and CDR2: DFQATT, SNEGSKA (reference sequence). This CDR3 contains 14 residues. The CDR3 nucleotides read TGCAGTGCTAGAGGTACCGGCGGTAATTCACCCCTCCACTTT. This encodes CSARGTGGNSPLHF.

In its sample, this clonotype was seen a few times. The chain joins TRBV18 to TRBJ2-5, with D maybe TRBD2 (5 bases). This CDR3 region has 15 residues. Germline V gene data show CDR1 as KGHSH and CDR2 as LQKENI. Trimming took 3 bases from V and 4 from J, leaving 15 bases between them. Here the CDR3 DNA reads TGTGCCAGCTCACCTCGTAGAGGGTCAGCAGAGACCCAGTACTTC. Amino acids: CASSPRRGSAETQYF.